Below, 10 T cell receptor beta chains from the same sample are listed, as sequenced in a study of shared clonotypes between healthy human individuals. Libraries were prepared by immunoSEQ multiplex PCR; TCRdb keeps only in-frame clonotypes and omits some of them. This sample has under 1,900,000 clones, with approximately 98.5% found just once. The sample comprised naive CD4+ T cells sorted from blood. This sample's subset: CD45RA+ positively selected. The receptors were gathered from a man aged 25-45 years in good health.

The chain joins TRBV28 to TRBJ1-2; D gene ambiguous. V was clipped by 6 bases and J by 6 bases, with 17 bases between them. CDR1 is MDHEN, CDR2 SYDVKM, per germline. CDR3 length: 14 amino acids. This CDR3 reads CASSRRSLRDGYTF. The CDR3, as DNA: TGTGCCAGCAGCCGGAGGTCTCTACGTGATGGCTACACCTTC.

The V and J genes are TRBV10-3 and TRBJ2-7; 7 nucleotides match TRBD1. Trimming removed 8 bases from V and 4 bases from J; junction bases left unmatched: 5. CDR1 ENHRY and CDR2 SYGVKD come from the germline V gene. This CDR3 has 12 amino acids. The CDR3 DNA follows: TGTGCCATCGGGGCGACAGGGTACGAGCAGTACTTC. Its protein product is CAIGATGYEQYF.

The chain is built from TRBV6-5 and TRBJ2-7, with D perhaps TRBD1 or TRBD2 (5 bases each). The CDR3 consists of 12 residues. V lost 10 bases and J lost 7, with 17 bases in between. CDR1 and CDR2 (germline): MNHEY, SVGAGI. This CDR3 reads CATRTGTREQYF. CDR3 bases: TGTGCCACCCGAACTGGGACCCGGGAGCAGTACTTC.

The chain combines TRBV28 with TRBJ1-1; no firm D call. V dropped 7 bases and J dropped 1 base, with 13 bases sitting between them. The CDR3 extends over 14 amino acids. CDR1 is MDHEN, CDR2 SYDVKM, per germline. CDR3 sequence reads: CASITLDGNTEAFF. The CDR3 DNA is TGTGCCAGCATTACTCTGGACGGGAACACTGAAGCTTTCTTT.

The chain employs TRBV5-5 and TRBJ2-1, with 8 bases lining up with TRBD2. The CDR3 has 18 residues. Germline V gene data show CDR1 as SGHKS and CDR2 as YYEKEE (reference sequence). Trimming took 3 bases from V and 4 from J; bases not matched to a gene: 15. CDR3 residues: CASSSMLGSGSSYNEQFF. CDR3 coding DNA: TGTGCCAGCAGCTCAATGTTGGGGAGCGGGAGTTCGTACAATGAGCAGTTCTTC.

This sequence joins TRBV4-2 and TRBJ2-7, with D maybe TRBD1 (6 bases). CDR1 is LGHNA, CDR2 YNFKEQ, per germline. CDR3 length equals 16 residues. The germline V and J ends were trimmed by 0 bases and 1 base, with 13 bases remaining between them. CDR3 protein: CASSQELRTASYEQYF. CDR3 DNA: TGTGCCAGCAGCCAAGAGCTTCGGACAGCTTCCTACGAGCAGTACTTC.

J is TRBJ2-3 and V is TRBV30; 8 bases fit TRBD1. The junction had 15 bases not matched to a gene; V was cut back by 5 bases and J by 2 bases. Germline V CDR1 and CDR2: GTSNPN, SVGIG (reference sequence). This CDR3 has 17 residues. The CDR3 here is CAWGRPRGTGATDTQYF. The CDR3 coding sequence is TGTGCCTGGGGACGGCCACGCGGGACAGGAGCCACAGATACGCAGTATTTT. Complete variable domain (other parts from reference TRBV30 and TRBJ2-3): SQTIHQWPATLVQPVGSPLSLECTVEGTSNPNLYWYRQAAGRGLQLLFYSVGIGQISSEVPQNLSASRPQDRQFILSSKKLLLSDSGFYLCAWGRPRGTGATDTQYFGPGTRLTVL.

The J gene is TRBJ2-7, the V gene TRBV9; 12 nucleotides line up with TRBD2. The CDR3 covers 14 residues. Germline V gives CDR1 SGDLS, CDR2 YYNGEE. The junction had 7 bases not matched to a gene; V was cut back by 8 bases and J by 4 bases. This chain's CDR3 is CASGPGLAGYEQYF. The CDR3 nucleotides are TGTGCCAGTGGACCGGGACTAGCGGGTTACGAGCAGTACTTC.

To note about this clone: Different DNA sequences within this sample yield the same CDR3. The rearrangement uses TRBV30 and TRBJ1-2, with 8 bases aligning to TRBD1. The CDR3 contains 13 residues. Trimming took 1 base from V and 2 from J; bases not matched to a gene: 0. From germline, CDR1 is GTSNPN and CDR2 SVGIG (reference sequence). This CDR3 reads CAWSGQGNYGYTF. In DNA form, the CDR3 reads TGTGCCTGGAGTGGACAGGGGAACTATGGCTACACCTTC.

V usage is TRBV5-4 and J usage is TRBJ2-7, with TRBD1 as a possible D gene (5 bases). CDR1 and CDR2 (germline): SGHNT, YYREEE (reference sequence). The CDR3 loop spans 15 amino acids. Trimming removed 2 bases from V and 2 bases from J, with 14 bases in between. DNA of the CDR3: TGTGCCAGCAGCTTACCGGGCCAAGGGGCCTACGAGCAGTACTTC. Translating it yields CASSLPGQGAYEQYF.